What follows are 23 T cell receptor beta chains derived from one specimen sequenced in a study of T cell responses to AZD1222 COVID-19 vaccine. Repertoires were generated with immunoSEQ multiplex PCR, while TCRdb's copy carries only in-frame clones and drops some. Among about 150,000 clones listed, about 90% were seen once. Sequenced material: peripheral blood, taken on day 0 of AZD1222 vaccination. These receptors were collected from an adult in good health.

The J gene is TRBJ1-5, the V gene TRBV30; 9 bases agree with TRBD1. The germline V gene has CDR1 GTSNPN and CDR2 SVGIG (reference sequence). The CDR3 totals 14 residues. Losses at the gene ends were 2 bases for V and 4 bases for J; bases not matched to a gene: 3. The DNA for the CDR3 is TGTGCCTGGAGTCCAGGACAGGGGAATCAGCCCCAGCATTTT. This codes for CAWSPGQGNQPQHF. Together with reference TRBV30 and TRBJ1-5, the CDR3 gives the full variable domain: SQTIHQWPATLVQPVGSPLSLECTVEGTSNPNLYWYRQAAGRGLQLLFYSVGIGQISSEVPQNLSASRPQDRQFILSSKKLLLSDSGFYLCAWSPGQGNQPQHFGDGTRLSIL.

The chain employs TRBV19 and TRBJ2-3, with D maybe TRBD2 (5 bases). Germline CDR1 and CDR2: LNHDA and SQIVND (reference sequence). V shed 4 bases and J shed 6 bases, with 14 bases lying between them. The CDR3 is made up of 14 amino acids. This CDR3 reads CASSTAGLVDTQYF. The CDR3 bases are TGTGCCAGTAGTACGGCTGGACTGGTTGATACGCAGTATTTT.

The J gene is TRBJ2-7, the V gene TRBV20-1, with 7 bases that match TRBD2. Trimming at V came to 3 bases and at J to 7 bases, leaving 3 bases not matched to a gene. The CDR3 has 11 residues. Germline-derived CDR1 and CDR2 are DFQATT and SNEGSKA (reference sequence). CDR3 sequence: CSASPGGEQYF. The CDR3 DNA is TGCAGTGCTAGCCCCGGGGGGGAGCAGTACTTC.

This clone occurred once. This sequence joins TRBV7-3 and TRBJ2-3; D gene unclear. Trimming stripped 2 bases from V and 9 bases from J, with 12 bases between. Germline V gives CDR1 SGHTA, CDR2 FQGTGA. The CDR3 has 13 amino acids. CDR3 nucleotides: TGTGCCAGCAGCTTATCACTGATAGAGACGCAGTATTTT. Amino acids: CASSLSLIETQYF.

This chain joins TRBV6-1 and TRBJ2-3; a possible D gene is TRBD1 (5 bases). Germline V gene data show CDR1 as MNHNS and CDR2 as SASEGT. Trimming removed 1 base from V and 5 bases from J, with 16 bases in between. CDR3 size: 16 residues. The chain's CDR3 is CASSEEAWGIVDTQYF. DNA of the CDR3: TGTGCCAGCAGTGAAGAGGCGTGGGGCATTGTAGATACGCAGTATTTT.

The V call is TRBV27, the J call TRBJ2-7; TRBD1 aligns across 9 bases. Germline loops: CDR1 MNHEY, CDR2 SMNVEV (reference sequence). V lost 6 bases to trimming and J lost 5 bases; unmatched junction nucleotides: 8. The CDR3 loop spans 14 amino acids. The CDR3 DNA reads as TGTGCCAGCAGGGAGGACAGGGGATTCAACGAGCAGTACTTC. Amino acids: CASREDRGFNEQYF.

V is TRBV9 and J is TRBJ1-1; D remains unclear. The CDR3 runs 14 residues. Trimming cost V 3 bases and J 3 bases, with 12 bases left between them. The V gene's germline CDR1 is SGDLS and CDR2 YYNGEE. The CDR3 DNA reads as TGTGCCAGCAGCGCCAAGAGGGAGGACACTGAAGCTTTCTTT. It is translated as CASSAKREDTEAFF.

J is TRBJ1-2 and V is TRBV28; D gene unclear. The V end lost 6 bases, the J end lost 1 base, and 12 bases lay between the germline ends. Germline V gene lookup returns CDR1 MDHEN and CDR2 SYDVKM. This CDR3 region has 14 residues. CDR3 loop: CASSATPINYGYTF. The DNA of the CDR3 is TGTGCCAGCAGCGCTACCCCCATTAACTATGGCTACACCTTC.

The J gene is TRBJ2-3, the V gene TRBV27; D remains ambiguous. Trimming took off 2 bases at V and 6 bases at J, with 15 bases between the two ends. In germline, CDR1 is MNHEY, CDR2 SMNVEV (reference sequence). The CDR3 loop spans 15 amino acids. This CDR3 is CASSLRPDGLDTQYF. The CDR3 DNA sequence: TGTGCCAGCAGTTTAAGGCCCGACGGGTTGGATACGCAGTATTTT.

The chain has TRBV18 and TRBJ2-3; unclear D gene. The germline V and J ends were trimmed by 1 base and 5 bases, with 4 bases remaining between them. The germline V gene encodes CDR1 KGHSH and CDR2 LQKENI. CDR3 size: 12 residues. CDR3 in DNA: TGTGCCAGCTCACCACTGGAAGATACGCAGTATTTT. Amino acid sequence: CASSPLEDTQYF.

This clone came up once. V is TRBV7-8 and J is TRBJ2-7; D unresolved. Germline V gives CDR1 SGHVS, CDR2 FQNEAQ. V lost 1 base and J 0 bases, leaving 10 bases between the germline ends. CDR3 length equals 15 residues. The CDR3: CASSLGHPSSYEQYF. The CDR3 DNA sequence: TGTGCCAGCAGCTTAGGACACCCTAGCTCCTACGAGCAGTACTTC.

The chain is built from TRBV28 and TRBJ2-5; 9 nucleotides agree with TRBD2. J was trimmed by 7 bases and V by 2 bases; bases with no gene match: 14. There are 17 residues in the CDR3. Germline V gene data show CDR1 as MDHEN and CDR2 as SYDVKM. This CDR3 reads CASSLVGIAGARGTQYF. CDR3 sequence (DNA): TGTGCCAGCAGTTTAGTTGGGATAGCGGGAGCCCGGGGGACCCAGTACTTC.

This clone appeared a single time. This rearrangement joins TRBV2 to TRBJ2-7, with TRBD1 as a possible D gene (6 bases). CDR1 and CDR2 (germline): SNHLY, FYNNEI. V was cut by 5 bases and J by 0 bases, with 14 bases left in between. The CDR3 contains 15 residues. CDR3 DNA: TGTGCCAGCAGTCAAACCGGGACAAACTCCTACGAGCAGTACTTC. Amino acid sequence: CASSQTGTNSYEQYF.

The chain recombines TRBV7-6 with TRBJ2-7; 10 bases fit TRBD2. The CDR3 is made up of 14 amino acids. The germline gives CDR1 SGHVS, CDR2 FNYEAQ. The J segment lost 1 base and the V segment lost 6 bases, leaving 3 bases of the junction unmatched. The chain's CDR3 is CASSLAGVSYEQYF. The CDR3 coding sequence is TGTGCCAGCAGTCTAGCGGGAGTTTCCTACGAGCAGTACTTC.

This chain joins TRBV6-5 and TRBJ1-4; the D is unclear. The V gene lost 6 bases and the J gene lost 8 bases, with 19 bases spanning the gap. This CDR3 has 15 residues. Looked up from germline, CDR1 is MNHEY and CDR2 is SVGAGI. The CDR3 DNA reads TGTGCCAGCAGCTCGCAAGGATCGTCATTGGAAAAACTGTTTTTT. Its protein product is CASSSQGSSLEKLFF.

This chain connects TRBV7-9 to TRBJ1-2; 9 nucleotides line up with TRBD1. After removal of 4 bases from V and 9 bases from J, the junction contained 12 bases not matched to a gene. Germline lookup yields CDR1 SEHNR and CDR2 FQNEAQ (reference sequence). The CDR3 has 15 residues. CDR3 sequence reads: CASSSATGTGMSYTF. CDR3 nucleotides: TGTGCCAGCAGCTCTGCAACCGGGACAGGGATGAGCTACACCTTC.

For the CDR3, the DNA is TGTGCCAGCAGCTATGGGGGAGTTAATGAAAAACTGTTTTTT. Its translation is CASSYGGVNEKLFF. This sequence joins TRBV14 and TRBJ1-4, with a possible D match to TRBD1 (5 bases). V was pared by 5 bases and J by 4 bases, with 11 bases between. This CDR3 region has 14 residues. CDR1 is SGHDN and CDR2 is FVKESK in the germline V gene. The variable domain in full, completed from reference TRBV14 and TRBJ1-4, reads EAGVTQFPSHSVIEKGQTVTLRCDPISGHDNLYWYRRVMGKEIKFLLHFVKESKQDESGMPNNRFLAERTGGTYSTLKVQPAELEDSGVYFCASSYGGVNEKLFFGSGTQLSVL.

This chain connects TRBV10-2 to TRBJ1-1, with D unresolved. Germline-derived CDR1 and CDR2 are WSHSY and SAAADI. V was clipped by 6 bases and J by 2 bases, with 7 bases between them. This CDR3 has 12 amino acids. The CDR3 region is CASREGNTEAFF. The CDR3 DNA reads TGCGCCAGCAGGGAAGGAAACACTGAAGCTTTCTTT.

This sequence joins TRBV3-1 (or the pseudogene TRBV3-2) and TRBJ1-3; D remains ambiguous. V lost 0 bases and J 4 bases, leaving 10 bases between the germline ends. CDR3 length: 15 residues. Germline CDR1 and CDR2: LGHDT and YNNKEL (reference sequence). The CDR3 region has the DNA TGTGCCAGCAGCCAAGATACTACCCGAGGAAACACCATATATTTT. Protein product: CASSQDTTRGNTIYF.

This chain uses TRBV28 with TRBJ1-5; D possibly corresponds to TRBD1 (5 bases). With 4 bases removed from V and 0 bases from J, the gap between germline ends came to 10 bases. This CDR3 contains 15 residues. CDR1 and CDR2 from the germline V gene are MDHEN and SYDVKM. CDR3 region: CASSSEGHSNQPQHF. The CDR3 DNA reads TGTGCCAGCAGTTCAGAAGGACATAGCAATCAGCCCCAGCATTTT. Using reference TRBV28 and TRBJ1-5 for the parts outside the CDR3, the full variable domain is DVKVTQSSRYLVKRTGEKVFLECVQDMDHENMFWYRQDPGLGLRLIYFSYDVKMKEKGDIPEGYSVSREKKERFSLILESASTNQTSMYLCASSSEGHSNQPQHFGDGTRLSIL.

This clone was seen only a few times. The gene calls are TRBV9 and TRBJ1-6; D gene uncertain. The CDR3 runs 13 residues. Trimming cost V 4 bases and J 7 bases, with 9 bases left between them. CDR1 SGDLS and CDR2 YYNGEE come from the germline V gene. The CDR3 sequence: CASSTTGNSPLHF. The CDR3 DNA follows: TGTGCCAGCAGCACTACGGGAAATTCACCCCTCCACTTT.

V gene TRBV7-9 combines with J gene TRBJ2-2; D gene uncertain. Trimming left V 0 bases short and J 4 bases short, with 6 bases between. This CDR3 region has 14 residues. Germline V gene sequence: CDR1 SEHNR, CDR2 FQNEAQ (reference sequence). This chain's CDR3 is CASSLASSTGELFF. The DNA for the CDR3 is TGTGCCAGCAGCTTAGCATCCAGCACCGGGGAGCTGTTTTTT.

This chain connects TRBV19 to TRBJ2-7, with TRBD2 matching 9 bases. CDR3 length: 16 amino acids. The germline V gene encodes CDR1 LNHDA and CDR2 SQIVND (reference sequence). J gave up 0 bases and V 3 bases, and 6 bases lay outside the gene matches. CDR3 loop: CASSINSGSFSYEQYF. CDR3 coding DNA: TGTGCCAGTAGTATTAATAGCGGGAGCTTCTCCTACGAGCAGTACTTC.